This T cell receptor (beta chain) was retrieved from a study of blood T cell repertoires in COVID-19. Study details: Italy, Spain and the United States were the sources of the convalescent and acute COVID-19 samples.

From germline, CDR1 is PRHDT and CDR2 FYEKMQ (reference sequence). V lost 6 bases and J lost 1, with 12 bases in between. There are 14 residues in the CDR3. Some clones are missing from TCRdb's copy, which holds only in-frame ones; the method was immunoSEQ multiplex PCR. The table records about 170,000 clones, around 90% of them present only once. The sequence derives from a man aged 45-60 years who had recovered from COVID-19. The gene calls are TRBV13 and TRBJ2-5; possibly TRBD1 for D (5 bases). Sequencing used peripheral blood. The CDR3 spells CASSSTVFQETQYF. The CDR3 DNA follows: TGTGCCAGCAGTTCGACAGTATTCCAAGAGACCCAGTACTTC.